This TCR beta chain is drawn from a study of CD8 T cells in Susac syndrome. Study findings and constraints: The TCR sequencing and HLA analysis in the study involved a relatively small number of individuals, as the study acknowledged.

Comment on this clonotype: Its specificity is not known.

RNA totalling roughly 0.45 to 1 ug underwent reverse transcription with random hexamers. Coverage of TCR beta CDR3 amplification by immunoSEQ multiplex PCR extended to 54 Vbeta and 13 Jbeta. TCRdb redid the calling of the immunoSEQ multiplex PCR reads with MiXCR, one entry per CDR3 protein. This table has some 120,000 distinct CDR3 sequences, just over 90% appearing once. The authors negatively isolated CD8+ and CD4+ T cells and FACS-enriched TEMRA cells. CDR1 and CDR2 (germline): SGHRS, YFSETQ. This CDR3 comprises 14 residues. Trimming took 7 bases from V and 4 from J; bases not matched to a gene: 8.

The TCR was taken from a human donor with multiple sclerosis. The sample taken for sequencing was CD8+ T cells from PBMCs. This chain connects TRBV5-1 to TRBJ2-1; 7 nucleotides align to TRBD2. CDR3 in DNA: TGCGCCAGCGGGGCCCCGGGGGGTTACAATGAGCAGTTCTTC. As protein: CASGAPGGYNEQFF.